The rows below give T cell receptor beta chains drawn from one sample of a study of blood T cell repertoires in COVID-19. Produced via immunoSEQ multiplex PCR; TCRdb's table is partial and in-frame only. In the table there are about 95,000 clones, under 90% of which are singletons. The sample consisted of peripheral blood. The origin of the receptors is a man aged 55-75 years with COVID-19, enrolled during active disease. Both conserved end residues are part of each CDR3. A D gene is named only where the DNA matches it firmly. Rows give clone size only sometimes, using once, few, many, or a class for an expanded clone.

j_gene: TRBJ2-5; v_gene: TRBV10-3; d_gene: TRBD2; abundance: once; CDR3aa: CAIGGGEGETQYF; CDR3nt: TGTGCCATCGGTGGCGGGGAGGGAGAGACCCAGTACTTC
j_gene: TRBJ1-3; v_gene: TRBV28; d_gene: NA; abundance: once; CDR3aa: CASSPFRSSGNTIYF; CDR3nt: TGTGCCAGCAGTCCCTTTAGGAGCTCTGGAAACACCATATATTTT
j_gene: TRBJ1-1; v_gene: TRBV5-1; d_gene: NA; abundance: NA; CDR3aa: CASSLWQGSRMNTEAFF; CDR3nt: TGCGCCAGCAGCTTGTGGCAGGGGAGCCGGATGAACACTGAAGCTTTCTTT
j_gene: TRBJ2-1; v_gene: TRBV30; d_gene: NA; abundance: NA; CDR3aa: CAGEEQGVFNEQFF; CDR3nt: TGTGCCGGGGAGGAACAGGGAGTTTTCAATGAGCAGTTCTTC
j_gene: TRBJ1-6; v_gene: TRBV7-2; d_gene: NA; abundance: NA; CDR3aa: CASRGGVNNSPLHF; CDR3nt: TGTGCCAGCAGGGGGGGTGTAAATAATTCACCCCTCCACTTT
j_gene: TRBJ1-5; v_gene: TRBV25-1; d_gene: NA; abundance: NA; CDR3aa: CASSEYGESPQHF; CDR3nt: TGTGCCAGCAGTGAATACGGGGAGTCGCCCCAGCATTTT
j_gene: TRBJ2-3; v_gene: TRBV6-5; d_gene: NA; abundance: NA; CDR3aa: CASRQTGTDTQYF; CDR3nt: TGTGCCAGCAGACAGACAGGCACAGATACGCAGTATTTT
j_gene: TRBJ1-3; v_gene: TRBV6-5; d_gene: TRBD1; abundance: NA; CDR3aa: CASTRTGAGNTIYF; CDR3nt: TGTGCCAGCACCCGGACAGGGGCTGGAAACACCATATATTTT
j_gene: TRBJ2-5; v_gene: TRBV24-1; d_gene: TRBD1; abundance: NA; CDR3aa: CATRDRAAETQYF; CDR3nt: TGTGCCACCAGGGACAGGGCGGCCGAGACCCAGTACTTC
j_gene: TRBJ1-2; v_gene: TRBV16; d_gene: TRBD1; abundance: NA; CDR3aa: CASSQKGTALWGGYTF; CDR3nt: TGTGCCAGCAGCCAAAAGGGGACAGCTCTCTGGGGTGGCTACACCTTC
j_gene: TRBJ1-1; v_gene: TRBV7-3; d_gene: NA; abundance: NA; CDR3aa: CASSLIGGGAEAFF; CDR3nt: TGTGCCAGCAGCTTAATCGGGGGAGGGGCTGAAGCTTTCTTT
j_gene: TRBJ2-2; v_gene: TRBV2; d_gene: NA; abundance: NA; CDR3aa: CASSRLVPGELFF; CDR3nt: TGTGCCAGCAGTCGACTAGTTCCCGGGGAGCTGTTTTTT
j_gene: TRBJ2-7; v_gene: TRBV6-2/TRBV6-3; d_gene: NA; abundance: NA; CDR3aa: CASSSPPYEQYF; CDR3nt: TGTGCCAGCAGTTCCCCTCCCTACGAGCAGTACTTC
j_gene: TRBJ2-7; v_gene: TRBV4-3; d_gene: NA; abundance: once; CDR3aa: CASSQGSGKNEQYF; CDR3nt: TGCGCCAGCAGCCAAGGATCAGGGAAAAACGAGCAGTACTTC
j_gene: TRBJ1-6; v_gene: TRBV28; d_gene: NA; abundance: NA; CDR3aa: CASSLSILRHYNSPLHF; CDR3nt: TGTGCCAGCAGTTTGAGTATTCTGAGGCATTATAATTCACCCCTCCACTTT
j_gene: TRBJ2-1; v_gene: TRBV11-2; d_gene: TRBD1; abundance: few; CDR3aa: CASSPDRGLDEQFF; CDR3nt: TGTGCCAGCAGCCCGGACAGGGGGCTCGATGAGCAGTTCTTC
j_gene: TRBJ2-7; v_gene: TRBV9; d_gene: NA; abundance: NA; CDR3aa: CASSVKGWDEQYF; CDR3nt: TGTGCCAGCAGCGTAAAGGGGTGGGACGAGCAGTACTTC
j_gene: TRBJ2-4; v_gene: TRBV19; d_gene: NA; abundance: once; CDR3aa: CASSSDLGGNIQYF; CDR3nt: TGTGCCAGTAGTTCCGATTTGGGGGGAAACATTCAGTACTTC
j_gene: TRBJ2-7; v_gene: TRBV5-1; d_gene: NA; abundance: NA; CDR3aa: CASSLATDEPSYEQYF; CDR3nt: TGCGCCAGCAGCTTGGCCACAGACGAACCCTCCTACGAGCAGTACTTC
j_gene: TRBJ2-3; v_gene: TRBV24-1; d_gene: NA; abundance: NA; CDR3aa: CATSEGQSTDTQYF; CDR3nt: TGTGCCACCAGTGAGGGGCAAAGCACAGATACGCAGTATTTT
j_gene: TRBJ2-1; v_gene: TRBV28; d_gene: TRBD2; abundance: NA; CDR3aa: CASSLLAGGQNEQFF; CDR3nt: TGTGCCAGCAGCCTGCTAGCGGGAGGTCAGAATGAGCAGTTCTTC
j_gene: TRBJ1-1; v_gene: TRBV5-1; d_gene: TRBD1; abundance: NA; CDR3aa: CASSQAFSGTENTEAFF; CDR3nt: TGCGCCAGCAGCCAGGCCTTTTCCGGGACAGAGAACACTGAAGCTTTCTTT
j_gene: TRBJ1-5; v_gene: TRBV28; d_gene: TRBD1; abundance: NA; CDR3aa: CASRQGGQPQHF; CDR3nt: TGTGCCAGCCGACAGGGGGGTCAGCCCCAGCATTTT
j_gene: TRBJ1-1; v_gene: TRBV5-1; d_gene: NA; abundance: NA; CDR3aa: CASSLRDTLNTEAFF; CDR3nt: TGCGCCAGCAGCCTTAGGGACACCTTGAACACTGAAGCTTTCTTT
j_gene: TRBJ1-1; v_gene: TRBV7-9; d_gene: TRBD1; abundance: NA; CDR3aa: CASSLSPDRANTEAFF; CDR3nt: TGTGCCAGCAGCTTAAGCCCCGACAGGGCGAACACTGAAGCTTTCTTT
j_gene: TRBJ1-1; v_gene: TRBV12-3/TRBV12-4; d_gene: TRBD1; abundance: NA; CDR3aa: CASSPLQGEEAFF; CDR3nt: TGTGCCAGCAGCCCCCTACAGGGGGAGGAAGCTTTCTTT
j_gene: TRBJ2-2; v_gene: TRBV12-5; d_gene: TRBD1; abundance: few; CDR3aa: CASGLGTGDTGELFF; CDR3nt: TGTGCTAGTGGTTTGGGGACAGGCGACACCGGGGAGCTGTTTTTT
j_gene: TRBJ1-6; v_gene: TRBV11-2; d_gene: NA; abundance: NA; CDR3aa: CASSLAGQGNSPLHF; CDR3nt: TGTGCCAGCAGCTTAGCAGGTCAGGGTAATTCACCCCTCCACTTT
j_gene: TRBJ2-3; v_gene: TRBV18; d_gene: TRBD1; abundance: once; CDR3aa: CASSPGTGGSTDTQYF; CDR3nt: TGTGCCAGCTCACCGGGGACAGGGGGCAGCACAGATACGCAGTATTTT
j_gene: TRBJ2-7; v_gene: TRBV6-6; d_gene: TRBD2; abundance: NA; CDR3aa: CASRAGTSGYEQYF; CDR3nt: TGTGCCAGCAGAGCCGGGACTAGCGGCTACGAGCAGTACTTC
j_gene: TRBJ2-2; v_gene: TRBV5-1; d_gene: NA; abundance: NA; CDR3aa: CASSNTSFTGELFF; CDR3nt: TGCGCCAGCAGCAATACTAGCTTCACCGGGGAGCTGTTTTTT
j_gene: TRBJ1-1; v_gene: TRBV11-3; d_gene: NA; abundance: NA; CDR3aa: CASSLEGARNTEAFF; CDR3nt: TGTGCCAGCAGCTTAGAGGGGGCGAGGAACACTGAAGCTTTCTTT
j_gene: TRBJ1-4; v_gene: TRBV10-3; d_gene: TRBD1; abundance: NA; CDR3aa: CAISESTGGDNEKLFF; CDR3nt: TGTGCCATCAGTGAGTCGACAGGGGGTGATAATGAAAAACTGTTTTTT
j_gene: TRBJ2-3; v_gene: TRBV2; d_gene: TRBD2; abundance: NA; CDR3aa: CASSAAGANTDTQYF; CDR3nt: TGTGCCAGCAGCGCAGCGGGAGCTAACACAGATACGCAGTATTTT
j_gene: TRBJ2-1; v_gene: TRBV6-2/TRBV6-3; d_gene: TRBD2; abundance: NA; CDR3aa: CASSYRGVGYNEQFF; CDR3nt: TGTGCCAGCAGTTACCGGGGGGTCGGCTACAATGAGCAGTTCTTC
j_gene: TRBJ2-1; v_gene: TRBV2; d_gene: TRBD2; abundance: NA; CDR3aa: CASSEGLAGVGEQFF; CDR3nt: TGTGCCAGCAGTGAGGGACTAGCGGGAGTGGGTGAGCAGTTCTTC
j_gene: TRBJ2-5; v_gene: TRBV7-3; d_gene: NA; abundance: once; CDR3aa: CASSLNPAETQYF; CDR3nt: TGTGCCAGCAGCTTAAACCCAGCGGAGACCCAGTACTTC
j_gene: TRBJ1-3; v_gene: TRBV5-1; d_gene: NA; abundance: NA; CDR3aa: CASSLAGTGNTIYF; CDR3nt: TGCGCCAGCAGCTTGGCGGGAACTGGAAACACCATATATTTT
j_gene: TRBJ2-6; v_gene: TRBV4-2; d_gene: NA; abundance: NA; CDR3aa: CASSQQTGSGANVLTF; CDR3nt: TGTGCCAGCAGCCAGCAAACAGGTTCAGGGGCCAACGTCCTGACTTTC
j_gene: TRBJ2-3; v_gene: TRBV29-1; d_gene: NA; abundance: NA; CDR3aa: CSVGGEALTDTQYF; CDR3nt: TGCAGCGTTGGGGGGGAGGCGCTCACAGATACGCAGTATTTT
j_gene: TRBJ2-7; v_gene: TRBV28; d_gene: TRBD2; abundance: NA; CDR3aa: CAATGTSSYEQYF; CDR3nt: TGTGCAGCTACCGGGACTAGCTCCTACGAGCAGTACTTC
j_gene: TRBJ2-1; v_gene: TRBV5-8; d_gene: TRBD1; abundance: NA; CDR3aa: CASSLATGGDYNEQFF; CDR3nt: TGTGCCAGCAGCTTGGCGACAGGGGGCGACTACAATGAGCAGTTCTTC
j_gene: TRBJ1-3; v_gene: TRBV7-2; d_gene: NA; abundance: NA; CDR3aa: CASSLVPDSGNTIYF; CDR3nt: TGTGCCAGCAGCTTAGTTCCAGACTCTGGAAACACCATATATTTT
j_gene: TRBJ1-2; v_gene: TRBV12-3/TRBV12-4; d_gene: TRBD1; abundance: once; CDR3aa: CASWTGIKGYTF; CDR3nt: TGTGCCAGCTGGACAGGGATAAAGGGCTACACCTTC
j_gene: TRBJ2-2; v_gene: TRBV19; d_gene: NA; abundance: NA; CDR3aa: CASSIRGLGTGELFF; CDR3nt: TGTGCCAGTAGTATAAGGGGATTAGGCACCGGGGAGCTGTTTTTT
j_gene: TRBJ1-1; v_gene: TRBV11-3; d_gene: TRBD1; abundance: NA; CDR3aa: CASSLVTGAPEAFF; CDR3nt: TGTGCCAGCAGCTTAGTTACAGGGGCCCCTGAAGCTTTCTTT
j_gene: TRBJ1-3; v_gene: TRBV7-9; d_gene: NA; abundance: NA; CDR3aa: CASSAPLRSSGNTIYF; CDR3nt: TGTGCCAGCAGCGCCCCCTTACGGTCCTCTGGAAACACCATATATTTT
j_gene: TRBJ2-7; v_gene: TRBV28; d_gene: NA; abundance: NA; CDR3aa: CASSSSTSSKYF; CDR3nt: TGTGCCAGCAGCTCGTCTACTAGCAGCAAGTACTTC
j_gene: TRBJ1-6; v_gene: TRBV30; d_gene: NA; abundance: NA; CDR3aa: CAYSLSYNSPLHF; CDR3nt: TGTGCCTATTCCCTATCCTATAATTCACCCCTCCACTTT
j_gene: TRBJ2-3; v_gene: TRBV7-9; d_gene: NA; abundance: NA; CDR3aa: CASSLTTTSTDTQYF; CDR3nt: TGTGCCAGCAGCTTAACCACCACTAGCACAGATACGCAGTATTTT
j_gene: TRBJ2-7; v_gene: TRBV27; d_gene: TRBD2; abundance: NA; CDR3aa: CASSYRREGTYEQYF; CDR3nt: TGTGCCAGCAGTTATCGGCGGGAGGGAACCTACGAGCAGTACTTC
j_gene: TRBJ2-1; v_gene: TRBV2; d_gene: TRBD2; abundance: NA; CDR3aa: CASKELAGGSYNEQFF; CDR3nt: TGTGCCAGCAAGGAACTAGCGGGAGGTTCCTACAATGAGCAGTTCTTC
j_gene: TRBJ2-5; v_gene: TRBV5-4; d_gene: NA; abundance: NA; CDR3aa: CASSFADYGETQYF; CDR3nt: TGTGCCAGCAGCTTTGCAGATTACGGGGAGACCCAGTACTTC
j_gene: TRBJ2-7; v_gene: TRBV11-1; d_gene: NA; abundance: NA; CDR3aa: CASSLGRTNPYEQYF; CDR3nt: TGTGCCAGCAGCTTAGGAAGGACAAACCCCTACGAGCAGTACTTC
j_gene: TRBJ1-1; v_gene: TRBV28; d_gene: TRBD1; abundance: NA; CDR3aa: CASNPSGGTGYTEAFF; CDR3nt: TGTGCCAGCAATCCCTCGGGTGGGACAGGTTACACTGAAGCTTTCTTT
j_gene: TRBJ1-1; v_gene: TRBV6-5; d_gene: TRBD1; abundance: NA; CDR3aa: CASTPAGTGNNEAFF; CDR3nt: TGTGCCAGCACCCCCGCCGGGACAGGCAATAATGAAGCTTTCTTT
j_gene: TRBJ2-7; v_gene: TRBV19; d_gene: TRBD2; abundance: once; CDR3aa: CARPGTGLAGGPTYEQYF; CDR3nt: TGTGCCAGACCGGGAACCGGACTAGCGGGAGGGCCGACCTACGAGCAGTACTTC
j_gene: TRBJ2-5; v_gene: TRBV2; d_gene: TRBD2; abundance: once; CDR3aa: CASRTGTSGFYLQETQYF; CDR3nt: TGTGCCAGCAGAACCGGGACTAGCGGGTTCTATCTCCAAGAGACCCAGTACTTC
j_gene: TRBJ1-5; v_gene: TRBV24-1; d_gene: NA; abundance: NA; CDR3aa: CATSGAGGDQPQHF; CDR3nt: TGTGCCACCAGTGGGGCCGGGGGGGATCAGCCCCAGCATTTT
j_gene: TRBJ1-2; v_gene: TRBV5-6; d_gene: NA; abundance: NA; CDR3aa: CASSFGLGQARDGYTF; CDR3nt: TGTGCCAGCAGCTTTGGCCTCGGGCAGGCGCGGGATGGCTACACCTTC